This TCR beta chain originates from a study of shared clonotypes between healthy human individuals. This CDR3 is 14 amino acids long. CDR1 is LGHNA and CDR2 is YNFKEQ in the germline V gene. Trimming removed 5 bases at V and 6 bases at J, with 11 bases between. Some clones are missing from TCRdb's copy, which holds only in-frame ones; the method was immunoSEQ multiplex PCR. This table holds fewer than 130,000 clones, approximately 65% found once. This clone was recorded many times. The TCR was taken from a woman aged 25 to 39 in good health. This rearrangement joins TRBV4-2 to TRBJ1-6; D is undetermined. The specimen sequenced was memory CD8+ T cells sorted from blood. Subset meaning: CD45RO+ cells pooled with CCR7-negative TemRA cells. The CDR3 loop reads CASSLASANSPLHF. CDR3 DNA: TGTGCCAGCAGCTTGGCGTCAGCTAATTCACCCCTCCACTTT.